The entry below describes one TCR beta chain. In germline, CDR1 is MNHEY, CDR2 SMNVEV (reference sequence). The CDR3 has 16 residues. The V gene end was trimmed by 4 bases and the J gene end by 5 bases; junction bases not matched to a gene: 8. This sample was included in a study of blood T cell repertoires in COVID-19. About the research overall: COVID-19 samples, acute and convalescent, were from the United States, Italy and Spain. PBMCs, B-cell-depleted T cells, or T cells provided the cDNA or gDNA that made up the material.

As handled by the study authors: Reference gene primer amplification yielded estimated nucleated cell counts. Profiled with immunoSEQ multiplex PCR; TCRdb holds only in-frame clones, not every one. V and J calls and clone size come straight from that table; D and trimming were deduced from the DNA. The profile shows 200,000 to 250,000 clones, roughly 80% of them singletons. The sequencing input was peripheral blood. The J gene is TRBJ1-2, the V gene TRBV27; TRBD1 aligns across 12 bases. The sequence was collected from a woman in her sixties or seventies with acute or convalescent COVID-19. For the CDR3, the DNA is TGTGCCAGCAGTTCAGGGGGACAGGGGGCGCGATATGGCTACACCTTC. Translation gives CASSSGGQGARYGYTF.